Following are 9 T cell receptor beta chains from one sample sequenced in a study of blood T cell repertoires in COVID-19. The data were produced by immunoSEQ multiplex PCR, yet TCRdb's version contains in-frame clones alone and is incomplete. The sample consists of 110,000 to 150,000 clones, more than 75% of them appearing once. Material for sequencing was PBMCs or T cells enriched from blood (not recorded which). Receptor source: a woman between 45 and 65 years old who had recovered from COVID-19.

The chain carries TRBV9 and TRBJ1-5; 8 bases align to TRBD1. The CDR3 spans 16 residues. The germline CDR1 and CDR2 sequences are SGDLS and YYNGEE. The junction had 9 bases not matched to a gene; V was cut back by 2 bases and J by 5 bases. The CDR3 spells CASSVGTGRADQPQHF. The CDR3 DNA reads as TGTGCCAGCAGCGTCGGGACAGGCCGGGCAGATCAGCCCCAGCATTTT.

The chain joins TRBV28 to TRBJ1-1; D remains unclear. CDR3 length equals 14 residues. Trimming pared 3 bases from V and 1 base from J, leaving 9 bases between. Germline V gene lookup returns CDR1 MDHEN and CDR2 SYDVKM. CDR3 protein: CASSFWARNTEAFF. The CDR3 bases are TGTGCCAGCAGTTTTTGGGCCAGGAACACTGAAGCTTTCTTT.

The V call is TRBV5-1, the J call TRBJ1-2; 7 nucleotides line up with TRBD1. Germline CDR1 reads SGHRS; CDR2 reads YFSETQ. CDR3 length equals 16 residues. The ends lost 4 bases at V and 4 bases at J; junction bases unmatched: 13. CDR3 in amino acids: CASSPRPGQSAYGYTF. CDR3 bases: TGCGCCAGCAGCCCTCGACCGGGACAGTCGGCCTATGGCTACACCTTC.

This clone appeared once. The DNA of the CDR3 is TGTGCCAGCAGCTACAACCCAACGCGGGGTGAAAAACTGTTTTTT. Protein product: CASSYNPTRGEKLFF. The chain uses TRBV14 and TRBJ1-4; D unresolved. Germline V gene lookup returns CDR1 SGHDN and CDR2 FVKESK. Trimming left V 5 bases short and J 7 bases short, with 17 bases between. The CDR3 loop spans 15 amino acids.

The V gene is TRBV2, the J gene TRBJ2-1; 8 positions match TRBD2. Trimming cost V 10 bases and J 2 bases; bases outside gene matches: 7. The CDR3 is 14 residues long. CDR1 and CDR2 (germline): SNHLY, FYNNEI. The CDR3 spells CAIIAGRTYNEQFF. CDR3 coding DNA: TGTGCCATTATAGCGGGGCGGACCTACAATGAGCAGTTCTTC.

The CDR3 nucleotides are TGTGCCACCAGTGGGCAGGGGATGAACACTGAAGCTTTCTTT. Its translation is CATSGQGMNTEAFF. The chain uses TRBV24-1 and TRBJ1-1; perhaps TRBD1 as D (6 bases). V gave up 5 bases and J gave up 0 bases, with 9 bases separating them. Germline V gene lookup returns CDR1 KGHDR and CDR2 SFDVKD. This CDR3 contains 14 residues.

The chain carries TRBV5-1 and TRBJ2-7; possible D gene TRBD1, 5 bases. The germline V and J ends were trimmed by 0 bases and 0 bases, with 10 bases remaining between them. The CDR3 has 15 residues. Germline CDR1 reads SGHRS; CDR2 reads YFSETQ. CDR3 loop: CASSLGQGSSYEQYV. CDR3 coding DNA: TGCGCCAGCAGCTTGGGGCAGGGAAGCTCCTACGAGCAGTACGTC.

The chain has TRBV5-1 and TRBJ1-1; no clear D gene. The CDR3 has 13 residues. The V gene lost 8 bases and the J gene lost 1 base, with 12 bases spanning the gap. CDR1 and CDR2 from the germline V gene are SGHRS and YFSETQ. CDR3 region: CASTASGNTEAFF. DNA for the CDR3: TGCGCCAGTACAGCATCTGGGAACACTGAAGCTTTCTTT.

This chain connects TRBV7-6 to TRBJ2-3; 8 bases fit TRBD2. The length of the CDR3 is 17 residues. The germline CDR1 and CDR2 sequences are SGHVS and FNYEAQ. V trimming: 4 bases; J trimming: 1 base; junction bases outside the gene matches: 10. The CDR3 DNA follows: TGTGCCAGCAGCTCGGGATTAGCGGGGCCTCGCACAGATACGCAGTATTTT. This gives the protein CASSSGLAGPRTDTQYF.